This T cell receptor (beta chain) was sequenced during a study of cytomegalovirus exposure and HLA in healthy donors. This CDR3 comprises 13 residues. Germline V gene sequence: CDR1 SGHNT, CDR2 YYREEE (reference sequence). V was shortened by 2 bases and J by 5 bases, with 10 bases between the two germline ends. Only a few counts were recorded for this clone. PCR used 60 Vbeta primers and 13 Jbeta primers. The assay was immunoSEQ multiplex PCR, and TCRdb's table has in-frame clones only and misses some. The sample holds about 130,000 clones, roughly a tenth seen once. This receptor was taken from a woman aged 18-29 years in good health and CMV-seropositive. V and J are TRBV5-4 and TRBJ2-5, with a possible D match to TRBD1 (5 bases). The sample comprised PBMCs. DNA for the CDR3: TGTGCCAGCAGCTTCAGGGCCGGGGAGACCCAGTACTTC. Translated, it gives CASSFRAGETQYF.